A single sample gave rise to the 17 T cell receptor beta chains below, sequenced in a study of OX40 agonist ivuxolimab in advanced cancers. Clones were read by immunoSEQ multiplex PCR, and TCRdb kept only the in-frame ones, dropping some. The table records tens of thousands of clones, roughly nine tenths of them present only once. The material was CD4+ or CD8+ T cells sorted from blood, obtained in a trial of the OX40 agonist ivuxolimab. The source of these receptors is an adult with an advanced solid tumor such as melanoma, head and neck, liver or kidney cancer.

In this sample, this clone turned up once. The chain links TRBV4-3 to TRBJ2-7, with D perhaps matching TRBD2 (6 bases). Germline CDR1 and CDR2: LGHNA and YSLEER. The CDR3 covers 15 residues. V lost 1 base and J 3 bases, leaving 13 bases between the germline ends. DNA for the CDR3: TGCGCCAGCAGCCAAGCGGCGGGATTAAACTACGAGCAGTACTTC. Encoded protein: CASSQAAGLNYEQYF.

The V call is TRBV7-9, the J call TRBJ2-1; 8 bases line up with TRBD2. The CDR3 is made up of 16 amino acids. Losses at the gene ends were 1 base for V and 8 bases for J; bases not matched to a gene: 10. CDR1 is SEHNR and CDR2 is FQNEAQ in the germline V gene (reference sequence). The CDR3 DNA is TGTGCCAGCAGCTTAGGGCTCGGGGGGGCCCGAGATGAGCAGTTCTTC. It yields the protein CASSLGLGGARDEQFF. The full variable domain, its missing parts supplied by reference TRBV7-9 and TRBJ2-1, is DTGVSQNPRHKITKRGQNVTFRCDPISEHNRLYWYRQTLGQGPEFLTYFQNEAQLEKSRLLSDRFSAERPKGSFSTLEIQRTEQGDSAMYLCASSLGLGGARDEQFFGPGTRLTVL.

The chain recombines TRBV28 with TRBJ2-7; D unresolved. Trimming left V 3 bases short and J 6 bases short, with 15 bases between. The CDR3 length is 14 residues. The germline V gene encodes CDR1 MDHEN and CDR2 SYDVKM. The CDR3 sequence: CASSFSSLFPEQYV. CDR3 DNA sequence: TGTGCCAGCAGTTTTTCTAGTTTATTTCCCGAGCAGTACGTC.

The chain links TRBV7-2 to TRBJ2-6; D ambiguous. The CDR3 consists of 19 residues. The V gene lost 2 bases and the J gene lost 1 base, with 18 bases spanning the gap. The V gene's germline CDR1 is SGHTA and CDR2 FQGNSA. The CDR3 DNA sequence: TGTGCCAGCAGCTTACCCCTATCCATGGACCATTCTGGGGCCAACGTCCTGACTTTC. This encodes CASSLPLSMDHSGANVLTF.

This sequence joins TRBV15 and TRBJ2-7, with D tentatively TRBD1 or TRBD2 (5 bases each). The ends were cut back, 1 base at V and 5 bases at J, with 15 bases in the middle. The germline CDR1 and CDR2 sequences are LNHNV and YYDKDF (reference sequence). The CDR3 has 15 amino acids. Here the CDR3 reads CATSRGRLGVHEQYF. The DNA of the CDR3 is TGTGCCACCAGCAGAGGTCGTCTGGGGGTCCACGAGCAGTACTTC.

This chain joins TRBV7-2 and TRBJ2-7, with 7 bases that match TRBD2. Germline V gives CDR1 SGHTA, CDR2 FQGNSA. The V segment lost 5 bases and the J segment 2 bases; nucleotides outside the gene matches: 6. The CDR3 has 14 residues. The CDR3 region is CASSPQGLAYEQYV. The CDR3 nucleotides are TGTGCCAGCAGCCCTCAAGGACTAGCCTACGAGCAGTACGTC.

The V and J genes are TRBV27 and TRBJ2-2; 9 positions agree with TRBD2. V trimming: 7 bases; J trimming: 1 base; junction bases outside the gene matches: 1. Germline-derived CDR1 and CDR2 are MNHEY and SMNVEV (reference sequence). CDR3 length: 14 residues. Here the CDR3 DNA reads TGTGCCAGCAAAGCGGGAGGGAACACCGGGGAGCTGTTTTTT. This translates into CASKAGGNTGELFF.

This clone was recorded only once. The chain links TRBV19 to TRBJ2-7; D call uncertain. Germline CDR1 is LNHDA and CDR2 is SQIVND (reference sequence). CDR3 length equals 13 residues. V lost 3 bases, J lost 6 bases, and 12 bases lay in between. CDR3 sequence reads: CASSIFPGSEQYV. The DNA of the CDR3 is TGTGCCAGTAGTATCTTTCCGGGCAGCGAGCAGTACGTC.

The gene calls are TRBV7-6 and TRBJ2-3, with a weak D call TRBD2 (6 bases). CDR3 length: 15 amino acids. Per the germline V gene, CDR1 is SGHVS and CDR2 is FNYEAQ. Trimming shortened V by 3 bases and J by 0 bases, and 10 bases separated the two germline ends. The CDR3 DNA follows: TGTGCCAGCAGCTTCCTAGCGAGTAGCACAGATACGCAGTATTTT. Encoded protein: CASSFLASSTDTQYF.

This rearrangement joins TRBV29-1 to TRBJ1-2; unclear D gene. The CDR3 totals 11 residues. Trimming cost V 3 bases and J 5 bases, with 7 bases left between them. Per germline, CDR1 SQVTM and CDR2 ANQGSEA. The chain's CDR3 is CSVERGYGYTF. The CDR3 region has the DNA TGCAGCGTTGAGCGGGGATATGGCTACACCTTC. Full variable domain (rest looked up from reference TRBV29-1 and TRBJ1-2): SAVISQKPSRDICQRGTSLTIQCQVDSQVTMMFWYRQQPGQSLTLIATANQGSEATYESGFVIDKFPISRPNLTFSTLTVSNMSPEDSSIYLCSVERGYGYTFGSGTRLTVV.

This CDR3 is CASSRSGRSYEQYF. The CDR3 nucleotides read TGCGCCAGCAGCCGTAGCGGGAGGTCTTACGAGCAGTACTTC. The J gene is TRBJ2-7, the V gene TRBV4-1, with 10 bases fitting TRBD2. The V segment lost 4 bases and the J segment 4 bases; nucleotides outside the gene matches: 4. Germline CDR1 reads MGHRA; CDR2 reads YSYEKL. This CDR3 has 14 residues.

Details on this clone: This sequence may be a read error, since a much larger clone differs from it by one base. V is TRBV6-4 and J is TRBJ2-2, with a tentative D call TRBD1 (5 bases). Germline V gene sequence: CDR1 MRHNA, CDR2 SNTAGT. This CDR3 spans 13 amino acids. Trimming stripped 4 bases from V and 3 bases from J, with 6 bases between. The CDR3 bases are TGTGCCAGCAGTGCCAGGGACACCGGGGAGCTGTTTTTT. Translation: CASSARDTGELFF.

The rearrangement links TRBV9 to TRBJ1-1; 7 bases are shared with TRBD1. Germline V lookup: CDR1 SGDLS, CDR2 YYNGEE. Unmatched junction bases numbered 11, after V lost 5 bases and J lost 4 bases. The CDR3 totals 15 residues. CDR3 protein: CASSPQGGGGTEAFF. The DNA for the CDR3 is TGTGCCAGCAGTCCCCAGGGGGGCGGTGGCACTGAAGCTTTCTTT.

The chain couples TRBV27 to TRBJ2-3; D unresolved. Germline V gene sequence: CDR1 MNHEY, CDR2 SMNVEV (reference sequence). This CDR3 comprises 14 residues. Trimming left V 8 bases short and J 4 bases short, with 16 bases between. The CDR3 loop reads CASGAPHGADTQYF. The CDR3 region has the DNA TGTGCCAGCGGAGCGCCCCATGGCGCAGATACGCAGTATTTT.

The chain joins TRBV4-3 to TRBJ2-7, with 15 bases fitting TRBD2. V lost 0 bases, J lost 5 bases, and 14 bases stayed unmatched. Germline CDR1 is LGHNA and CDR2 is YSLEER. The CDR3 is 20 residues long. Here the CDR3 reads CASSQDRGLAGGILADEQYF. The CDR3 nucleotides read TGCGCCAGCAGCCAAGATCGGGGACTAGCGGGAGGCATCCTCGCAGACGAGCAGTACTTC.

This clone was seen once. The chain is built from TRBV19 and TRBJ2-1; 10 bases agree with TRBD2. With V trimmed by 3 bases and J by 8 bases, 10 bases remained unmatched. The germline V gene encodes CDR1 LNHDA and CDR2 SQIVND (reference sequence). The CDR3 totals 16 residues. This chain's CDR3 is CASSMLAGVLIDEQFF. In DNA, the CDR3 is TGTGCCAGTAGTATGCTAGCGGGAGTTTTAATCGATGAGCAGTTCTTC.

The chain combines TRBV30 with TRBJ2-7; D not certain. Looked up from germline, CDR1 is GTSNPN and CDR2 is SVGIG (reference sequence). This CDR3 contains 14 residues. Trimming removed 0 bases from V and 4 bases from J, with 13 bases in between. CDR3 amino acids: CAWSVSGLQYEQYF. The DNA of the CDR3 is TGTGCCTGGAGTGTATCCGGCCTCCAATACGAGCAGTACTTC.